Listed here are 26 T cell receptor beta chains from one sample, sequenced in a study of blood T cells in healthy people across ages. A second PCR of about 6 to 12 cycles used a sample-barcoded 5' primer and a J-beta primer mix. MiXCR, run by TCRdb on the 5' RACE reads, gives a single entry per CDR3 protein. The table records 650,000 to 1,000,000 distinct CDR3 sequences, roughly 35% of them present only once. The sequencing sample was made of blood. All receptors derive from a young man in good health.

This clonotype was seen a handful of times. This chain joins TRBV5-4 and TRBJ1-1; D perhaps matches TRBD1 (5 bases). The CDR3 has 15 amino acids. V was pared by 0 bases and J by 5 bases, with 14 bases between. CDR1 and CDR2 (germline): SGHNT, YYREEE (reference sequence). The CDR3, as DNA: TGTGCCAGCAGCTTGGTGGGCAGGGAAAAAACTGAAGCTTTCTTT. Its protein is CASSLVGREKTEAFF.

This clonotype was seen just once. The chain uses TRBV3-1 and TRBJ2-3; D may be TRBD2 (5 bases). V lost 0 bases, J lost 7 bases, and 14 bases lay in between. Per the germline V gene, CDR1 is LGHDT and CDR2 is YNNKEL (reference sequence). The CDR3 consists of 15 residues. CDR3 residues: CASSQDGEITNTQYF. The CDR3 DNA follows: TGTGCCAGCAGCCAAGACGGGGAGATAACAAATACGCAGTATTTT.

There are a few counts of this clonotype. The chain joins TRBV5-1 to TRBJ2-6, with D unresolved. V was clipped by 0 bases and J by 4 bases, with 11 bases between them. This CDR3 region has 16 residues. CDR1 and CDR2 from the germline V gene are SGHRS and YFSETQ. The CDR3 protein is CASSLAPSGGANVLTF. The CDR3 DNA reads TGCGCCAGCAGCTTGGCCCCGTCGGGCGGGGCCAACGTCCTGACTTTC.

The chain uses TRBV15 and TRBJ1-1, with a possible D match to TRBD1 (6 bases). V lost 1 base and J lost 5, with 14 bases in between. The CDR3 has 15 amino acids. The germline gives CDR1 LNHNV, CDR2 YYDKDF (reference sequence). The CDR3 reads CATSRGQGIITEAFF. CDR3 nucleotide sequence: TGTGCCACCAGCAGAGGCCAGGGGATTATAACTGAAGCTTTCTTT.

This clonotype is a singleton in its sample. This clone may be a read error of a much larger clone one base away. The chain links TRBV12-3 or TRBV12-4 to TRBJ2-5, with 9 bases aligning to TRBD2. V lost 0 bases to trimming and J lost 11 bases; unmatched junction nucleotides: 10. The CDR3 has 15 residues. CDR3 coding DNA: TGTGCCAGCAGTTTAGCTAGCGGGGGCATATATGAGCAGTACTTC. Its protein product is CASSLASGGIYEQYF.

The chain links TRBV4-1 to TRBJ1-4; possible D gene TRBD1, 5 bases. Per the germline V gene, CDR1 is MGHRA and CDR2 is YSYEKL. The germline V and J ends were trimmed by 0 bases and 0 bases, with 14 bases remaining between them. The CDR3 sequence is 18 residues long. CDR3 in amino acids: CASSQELVDSATNEKLFF. The CDR3, as DNA: TGCGCCAGCAGCCAAGAGTTAGTAGACAGTGCAACTAATGAAAAACTGTTTTTT.

The chain uses TRBV27 and TRBJ2-1; maybe TRBD2 (6 bases). Germline lookup yields CDR1 MNHEY and CDR2 SMNVEV (reference sequence). V lost 5 bases to trimming and J lost 4 bases, with 12 bases between them. CDR3 length equals 14 residues. The DNA for the CDR3 is TGTGCCAGCAGTGAAACCGGGACTTACAATGAGCAGTTCTTC. Its protein is CASSETGTYNEQFF.

This clonotype was seen ten or more times. The CDR3 protein is CASSFGTGGTENIQYF. The DNA for the CDR3 is TGTGCCAGCAGTTTCGGGACAGGGGGGACCGAAAACATTCAGTACTTC. V gene TRBV12-3 or TRBV12-4 combines with J gene TRBJ2-4; 11 nucleotides line up with TRBD1. J gave up 5 bases and V 3 bases, and 6 bases lay outside the gene matches. This CDR3 contains 16 residues.

The chain recombines TRBV6-5 with TRBJ2-1, with 7 bases fitting TRBD1. Germline CDR1 is MNHEY and CDR2 is SVGAGI. The CDR3 has 16 residues. V shed 0 bases, J shed 0 bases, and the junction held 2 bases outside the gene matches. The CDR3 DNA sequence: TGTGCCAGCAGTTACTCGGGGACAGACTCCTACAATGAGCAGTTCTTC. Amino acids: CASSYSGTDSYNEQFF.

V and J are TRBV20-1 and TRBJ1-4; D gene ambiguous. This CDR3 region has 13 residues. Between the trimmed V and J ends, which lost 6 bases and 7 bases, there was a span of 15 bases. Germline-derived CDR1 and CDR2 are DFQATT and SNEGSKA (reference sequence). CDR3 sequence: CSARGRGTEKLFF. The DNA for the CDR3 is TGCAGTGCCCGTGGACGGGGTACTGAAAAACTGTTTTTT.

In its sample, this clonotype was seen a few times. The chain employs TRBV12-3 or TRBV12-4 and TRBJ1-2, with D unresolved. Between the trimmed V and J ends, which lost 5 bases and 8 bases, there was a span of 15 bases. The CDR3 sequence is 13 residues long. This chain's CDR3 is CASSPAVPLGYTF. The DNA of the CDR3 is TGTGCCAGCAGTCCGGCAGTCCCTTTGGGCTACACCTTC.

The chain has TRBV4-1 and TRBJ2-3; D possibly corresponds to TRBD2 (6 bases). With 2 bases removed from V and 5 bases from J, the gap between germline ends came to 14 bases. The CDR3 length is 15 residues. Germline lookup yields CDR1 MGHRA and CDR2 YSYEKL. The CDR3 loop reads CASSQTGLGGDTQYF. For the CDR3, the DNA is TGCGCCAGCAGCCAAACGGGACTGGGTGGAGATACGCAGTATTTT.

The chain has TRBV12-3 or TRBV12-4 and TRBJ2-2, with 7 bases that match TRBD2. The CDR3 extends over 14 amino acids. Losses at the gene ends were 6 bases for V and 6 bases for J; bases not matched to a gene: 7. This CDR3 is CASSGLVAAGELFF. The DNA of the CDR3 is TGTGCCAGCAGCGGACTAGTAGCGGCCGGGGAGCTGTTTTTT.

This clonotype was found a few times. The rearrangement links TRBV24-1 to TRBJ1-2, with D unresolved. This CDR3 has 14 amino acids. V lost 5 bases and J 5 bases, leaving 14 bases between the germline ends. Germline-derived CDR1 and CDR2 are KGHDR and SFDVKD. CDR3 in DNA: TGTGCCACCAGTGCGGGTCCCTCCCAATATGGCTACACCTTC. Protein: CATSAGPSQYGYTF.

The gene calls are TRBV12-3 or TRBV12-4 and TRBJ2-2; the D call may be TRBD1 or TRBD2 (5 bases each). V lost 7 bases and J 2 bases, leaving 17 bases between the germline ends. The CDR3 has 16 amino acids. CDR3 amino acids: CASTQPGTVNTGELFF. CDR3 nucleotide sequence: TGTGCCAGCACTCAGCCCGGGACGGTAAACACCGGGGAGCTGTTTTTT.

V and J are TRBV15 and TRBJ1-2; no reliable D call. Trimming removed 0 bases from V and 4 bases from J, with 9 bases in between. Germline CDR1 LNHNV, CDR2 YYDKDF (reference sequence). The CDR3 extends over 14 amino acids. CDR3 DNA sequence: TGTGCCACCAGCAGAGAACGTACTTCCTATGGCTACACCTTC. Its translation is CATSRERTSYGYTF.

The chain has TRBV6-2 or TRBV6-3 and TRBJ2-5; D gene uncertain. Trimming pared 0 bases from V and 1 base from J, leaving 15 bases between. This CDR3 comprises 17 residues. Germline-derived CDR1 and CDR2 are MNHEY and SVGEGT. CDR3 bases: TGTGCCAGCAGTTACTCACGGCAGAGACTCTCCCAAGAGACCCAGTACTTC. Its translation is CASSYSRQRLSQETQYF.

V usage is TRBV6-2 or TRBV6-3 and J usage is TRBJ1-2; maybe TRBD1 (5 bases). Deletions cut 6 bases from V and 4 bases from J, with 18 bases between. The CDR3 covers 15 residues. Germline CDR1 MNHEY, CDR2 SVGEGT. CDR3 region: CASSPLDRDLYGYTF. The CDR3 DNA reads as TGTGCCAGCAGCCCGCTTGACCGGGACCTCTATGGCTACACCTTC.

This clonotype is a singleton in its sample. The genes are TRBV7-2 and TRBJ2-2, with TRBD1 identical over 7 bases. The CDR3 contains 13 residues. CDR1 and CDR2 from the germline V gene are SGHTA and FQGNSA. The V gene end was trimmed by 5 bases and the J gene end by 7 bases; junction bases not matched to a gene: 4. The CDR3 region has the DNA TGTGCCAGCAGCCGTCAGGGGGACGGGGAGCTGTTTTTT. Amino acid sequence: CASSRQGDGELFF. The full variable domain, rest sourced from reference TRBV7-2 and TRBJ2-2, is GAGVSQSPSNKVTEKGKDVELRCDPISGHTALYWYRQSLGQGLEFLIYFQGNSAPDKSGLPSDRFSAERTGGSVSTLTIQRTQQEDSAVYLCASSRQGDGELFFGEGSRLTVL.

The chain is built from TRBV19 and TRBJ1-2; D may be TRBD1 (6 bases). The CDR3 consists of 17 residues. The V end lost 1 base, the J end lost 3 bases, and 18 bases lay between the germline ends. Germline V CDR1 and CDR2: LNHDA, SQIVND (reference sequence). The CDR3 protein is CASSIVPGATLDYGYTF. CDR3 nucleotides: TGTGCCAGTAGTATAGTTCCAGGGGCCACTCTTGACTATGGCTACACCTTC. The full variable domain, rest sourced from reference TRBV19 and TRBJ1-2, is DGGITQSPKYLFRKEGQNVTLSCEQNLNHDAMYWYRQDPGQGLRLIYYSQIVNDFQKGDIAEGYSVSREKKESFPLTVTSAQKNPTAFYLCASSIVPGATLDYGYTFGSGTRLTVV.

About this clonotype itself: A much more abundant neighbour one base away suggests this may be a read error. This chain links TRBV7-9 with TRBJ2-6; D may correspond to TRBD1 or TRBD2 (5 bases each). The CDR3 contains 17 residues. The germline CDR1 and CDR2 sequences are SEHNR and FQNEAQ (reference sequence). The CDR3, as DNA: TGTGCCAGCAGCTTTGAGGGCCGAGAGTCTGGGGCCAGCGTCCTGACTTTC. Translation: CASSFEGRESGASVLTF. Full variable domain (rest looked up from reference TRBV7-9 and TRBJ2-6): DTGVSQNPRHKITKRGQNVTFRCDPISEHNRLYWYRQTLGQGPEFLTYFQNEAQLEKSRLLSDRFSAERPKGSFSTLEIQRTEQGDSAMYLCASSFEGRESGASVLTFGAGSRLTVL.

This clonotype was counted between two and nine times. The chain joins TRBV12-3 or TRBV12-4 to TRBJ1-4; no firm D call. The CDR3 loop spans 15 amino acids. The V and J ends lost 7 bases and 0 bases respectively, with 12 bases between them. The CDR3 reads CASTSQLSTNEKLFF. In nucleotides, the CDR3 is TGTGCCAGCACCAGCCAACTTTCAACTAATGAAAAACTGTTTTTT.

This clonotype was seen ten or more times. The gene calls are TRBV4-1 and TRBJ2-5, with 9 bases lining up with TRBD1. Losses at the gene ends were 0 bases for V and 8 bases for J; bases not matched to a gene: 4. CDR3 length: 14 amino acids. Germline loops: CDR1 MGHRA, CDR2 YSYEKL. The CDR3 DNA sequence: TGCGCCAGCAGCCAAGACCGGGACAGGGTAACCCAGTACTTC. Encoded protein: CASSQDRDRVTQYF.

This clonotype was detected a few times. Written as DNA, the CDR3 is TGTGCCAGCAGCCCAAGGGGGGCGGTAGCTAACTATGGCTACACCTTC. Residues: CASSPRGAVANYGYTF. V and J are TRBV3-1 and TRBJ1-2, with a possible D match to TRBD1 (6 bases). Trimming shortened V by 4 bases and J by 0 bases, and 15 bases separated the two germline ends. This CDR3 contains 16 residues. Germline-derived CDR1 and CDR2 are LGHDT and YNNKEL (reference sequence).

V and J are TRBV10-3 and TRBJ1-2, with 7 bases aligning to TRBD1. Germline-derived CDR1 and CDR2 are ENHRY and SYGVKD. This CDR3 spans 15 amino acids. Trimming at V came to 3 bases and at J to 3 bases, leaving 7 bases not matched to a gene. The CDR3 DNA follows: TGTGCCATCAGTGAAACGGGACAGCTCCACTATGGCTACACCTTC. This codes for CAISETGQLHYGYTF.

A few counts support this clonotype. The genes are TRBV18 and TRBJ1-1; maybe TRBD1 (6 bases). The length of the CDR3 is 14 residues. The germline gives CDR1 KGHSH, CDR2 LQKENI. Trimming removed 6 bases from V and 0 bases from J, with 11 bases in between. The CDR3 is CASSGQSLNTEAFF. Here the CDR3 DNA reads TGTGCCAGCTCCGGACAGAGCTTGAACACTGAAGCTTTCTTT.